The 17 T cell receptor beta chains below all came from one sample that was sequenced in a study of shared clonotypes between healthy human individuals. The protocol was immunoSEQ multiplex PCR, while the TCRdb copy is restricted to in-frame clones and leaves out a portion. The data hold about 1.1 million clones, with 75% to 85% observed a single time. The sample was memory CD4+ T cells from PBMCs. Subset given: CD45RA-negative fraction. These receptors all come from a young man in good health. Some clones in this sample may be carry-over from other donors' samples.

V usage is TRBV5-1 and J usage is TRBJ2-1; D not certain. V was cut by 6 bases and J by 1 base, with 20 bases left in between. Germline values: CDR1 SGHRS, CDR2 YFSETQ. This CDR3 has 17 amino acids. CDR3 residues: CASTISFVAVSYNEQFF. CDR3 bases: TGCGCCAGCACCATCTCCTTCGTGGCGGTGTCCTACAATGAGCAGTTCTTC.

This chain uses TRBV6-1 with TRBJ1-4; TRBD1 is a possible D gene (5 bases). This CDR3 spans 12 amino acids. Looked up from germline, CDR1 is MNHNS and CDR2 is SASEGT. Trimming took off 0 bases at V and 13 bases at J, with 9 bases between the two ends. CDR3 residues: CASSEAAQGLFF. The CDR3 region has the DNA TGTGCCAGCAGTGAAGCGGCCCAGGGACTGTTTTTT.

This chain connects TRBV4-3 to TRBJ2-3; TRBD2 agrees at 7 bases. The germline V gene has CDR1 LGHNA and CDR2 YSLEER. This CDR3 contains 16 residues. J lost 2 bases, V lost 4 bases, and 9 bases had no gene match. The CDR3 here is CASSRLAGTYTDTQYF. The DNA of the CDR3 is TGCGCCAGCAGCCGATTAGCGGGTACTTACACAGATACGCAGTATTTT.

V gene TRBV18 combines with J gene TRBJ1-5, with D perhaps TRBD1 (5 bases). This CDR3 region has 15 residues. Germline V gives CDR1 KGHSH, CDR2 LQKENI. The ends were cut back, 3 bases at V and 1 base at J, with 10 bases in the middle. The chain's CDR3 is CASSPQGLSNQPQHF. In DNA form, the CDR3 reads TGTGCCAGCTCACCCCAGGGCTTAAGCAATCAGCCCCAGCATTTT.

The rearrangement joins TRBV30 to TRBJ2-1, with D maybe TRBD1 (5 bases). Looked up from germline, CDR1 is GTSNPN and CDR2 is SVGIG (reference sequence). V dropped 4 bases and J dropped 6 bases, with 13 bases sitting between them. The CDR3 totals 13 residues. In nucleotides, the CDR3 is TGTGCCTGGAATTGGCAGGGTGGCAATGAGCAGTTCTTC. It encodes CAWNWQGGNEQFF.

This clone has only one observation. A much larger clone differs from this one at a single base, so this may be a read error. The rearrangement joins TRBV2 to TRBJ2-2; unclear D gene. This CDR3 region has 15 residues. Trimming removed 5 bases from V and 4 bases from J, with 14 bases in between. Germline CDR1 is SNHLY and CDR2 is FYNNEI. CDR3 loop: CASSPPRWSTGELFF. The CDR3 DNA is TGTGCCAGCAGTCCACCGCGGTGGAGCACCGGGGAGCTGTTTTTT.

Only a few counts were recorded for this clone. CDR3 DNA: TGCGCCAGCAGCGTGCCAGGGCCGAACTATGGCTACACCTTC. Translation: CASSVPGPNYGYTF. This chain connects TRBV5-1 to TRBJ1-2; possibly TRBD1 for D (5 bases). V was trimmed by 4 bases and J by 2 bases, leaving 12 bases between them. In germline, CDR1 is SGHRS, CDR2 YFSETQ. The length of the CDR3 is 14 residues.

The chain joins TRBV6-5 to TRBJ2-7; D possibly corresponds to TRBD2 (6 bases). Germline values: CDR1 MNHEY, CDR2 SVGAGI. Trimming stripped 2 bases from V and 4 bases from J, with 12 bases between. The CDR3 has 14 amino acids. The CDR3 here is CASSYRVGGYEQYF. The CDR3 region has the DNA TGTGCCAGCAGTTACAGGGTTGGGGGGTACGAGCAGTACTTC.

With regard to this clone: The junction departs from germline at one end; a sequencing error may be responsible. The V and J genes are TRBV30 and TRBJ1-2, with D unresolved. This CDR3 is built from 10 residues. Germline V gene data show CDR1 as GTSNPN and CDR2 as SVGIG (reference sequence). Here the CDR3 reads CAWRAGGLRF. Here the CDR3 DNA reads TGTGCCTGGAGGGCGGGAGGACTGAGGTTC. The variable domain in full, with the rest retrieved from reference TRBV30 and TRBJ1-2, is SQTIHQWPATLVQPVGSPLSLECTVEGTSNPNLYWYRQAAGRGLQLLFYSVGIGQISSEVPQNLSASRPQDRQFILSSKKLLLSDSGFYLCAWRAGGLRFGSGTRLTVV.

V is TRBV11-3 and J is TRBJ2-5; 9 bases align to TRBD1. CDR1 is SGHNT, CDR2 YENEEA, per germline. The V segment lost 4 bases and the J segment 5 bases; nucleotides outside the gene matches: 11. This CDR3 is built from 16 residues. In DNA form, the CDR3 reads TGTGCCAGCAGCTCGGGGGACAGGGCCCACCGGGAGACCCAGTACTTC. It translates to CASSSGDRAHRETQYF.

The chain employs TRBV5-1 and TRBJ1-4; D is undetermined. The germline V gene encodes CDR1 SGHRS and CDR2 YFSETQ. V was clipped by 3 bases and J by 5 bases, with 14 bases between them. This CDR3 has 15 residues. CDR3 in DNA: TGCGCCAGCAGCTCCTCGGGCGACCCGAATGAAAAACTGTTTTTT. It translates to CASSSSGDPNEKLFF.

Turning to this clone: Other DNA sequences in the sample encode the same CDR3. This chain connects TRBV29-1 to TRBJ2-3, with TRBD2 matching 7 bases. With 1 base clipped from V and 1 base from J, the junction kept 2 bases outside the gene matches. Germline V gene lookup returns CDR1 SQVTM and CDR2 ANQGSEA. The CDR3 extends over 14 amino acids. The CDR3 DNA follows: TGCAGCGTTGAAGGCGGGAGAGGCACAGATACGCAGTATTTT. Protein: CSVEGGRGTDTQYF.

This clone was found once. This chain connects TRBV19 to TRBJ2-4; D may be TRBD1 (6 bases). This CDR3 is 11 amino acids long. V was trimmed by 5 bases and J by 9 bases, leaving 8 bases between them. From germline, CDR1 is LNHDA and CDR2 SQIVND (reference sequence). CDR3 protein: CASSQGIIQYF. In DNA form, the CDR3 reads TGTGCCAGTAGTCAGGGGATCATTCAGTACTTC.

J is TRBJ1-2 and V is TRBV30; D unclear. The ends were cut back, 5 bases at V and 4 bases at J, with 14 bases in the middle. This CDR3 spans 13 amino acids. Germline V gives CDR1 GTSNPN, CDR2 SVGIG (reference sequence). The CDR3 nucleotides read TGTGCCTGGGATGACACCGTACTCTATGGCTACACCTTC. This sequence encodes CAWDDTVLYGYTF.

This clone was detected only a few times. Additional DNA sequences in this sample encode the identical CDR3. The chain carries TRBV18 and TRBJ1-5; D may be TRBD1 (6 bases). This CDR3 comprises 13 residues. V lost 6 bases, J lost 5 bases, and 11 bases lay in between. Germline V gene data show CDR1 as KGHSH and CDR2 as LQKENI. CDR3: CASSPDRDQPQHF. For the CDR3, the DNA is TGTGCCAGCTCGCCGGACAGAGATCAGCCCCAGCATTTT.

J is TRBJ2-1 and V is TRBV29-1; the match to TRBD1 covers 7 bases. The germline V gene has CDR1 SQVTM and CDR2 ANQGSEA. CDR3 length: 13 amino acids. Trimming took 6 bases from V and 7 from J; bases not matched to a gene: 9. CDR3 nucleotide sequence: TGCAGCGTATCAAGGGGGCAGGTAAATGAGCAGTTCTTC. This codes for CSVSRGQVNEQFF.

This chain connects TRBV5-1 to TRBJ2-5; 14 positions agree with TRBD2. After removal of 4 bases from V and 6 bases from J, the junction contained 8 bases not matched to a gene. CDR1 is SGHRS, CDR2 YFSETQ, per germline. CDR3 length: 16 amino acids. CDR3: CASSPPGLAGVKTQYF. The DNA for the CDR3 is TGCGCCAGCAGCCCGCCGGGACTAGCGGGAGTCAAGACCCAGTACTTC.